A selection of T cell receptor beta chains follows, all from one sample in a study of blood T cell repertoires in COVID-19. TCRdb's copy holds only in-frame clones and misses some; the assay was immunoSEQ multiplex PCR. Here the sample spans under 250,000 clones, about nine tenths being singletons. Sequencing was carried out using PBMCs or T cells enriched from blood (not recorded which). The receptor source for this set is a man between 35 and 55 years old who had recovered from COVID-19. The CDR3 runs from the conserved cysteine through the conserved F or W. Each record gives: D gene, V gene, clone size, J gene, CDR3 length, CDR3 DNA, CDR3 protein. D genes are given only for firm matches. Some rows mark clone size as missing; the rest say once, few, many or name a class of expanded clone.

d_call: NA
v_call: TRBV10-3
clone_size: few
j_call: TRBJ1-3
cdr3_length: 15
cdr3_nt: TGTGCCATCAGTGAGTCTCCGGGGATAAGAGACACCATATATTTT
cdr3_aa: CAISESPGIRDTIYF

d_call: NA
v_call: TRBV7-3
clone_size: NA
j_call: TRBJ1-3
cdr3_length: 15
cdr3_nt: TGTGCCAGCAGCTTAACACAGGGATTTGGAAACACCATATATTTT
cdr3_aa: CASSLTQGFGNTIYF

d_call: TRBD2
v_call: TRBV5-1
clone_size: NA
j_call: TRBJ2-1
cdr3_length: 15
cdr3_nt: TGCGCCAGCAGCTCCGGGACTAGCGGGAGTAATGAGCAGTTCTTC
cdr3_aa: CASSSGTSGSNEQFF

d_call: NA
v_call: TRBV5-5
clone_size: NA
j_call: TRBJ2-7
cdr3_length: 13
cdr3_nt: TGTGCCAGCAGCTTGTACGGCTCCTACGAGCAGTACTTC
cdr3_aa: CASSLYGSYEQYF

d_call: TRBD1
v_call: TRBV2
clone_size: once
j_call: TRBJ1-1
cdr3_length: 15
cdr3_nt: TGTGCCAGCATTAAGGACAGGGTGGGAAACGCTGAAGCTTTCTTT
cdr3_aa: CASIKDRVGNAEAFF

d_call: NA
v_call: TRBV18
clone_size: NA
j_call: TRBJ1-4
cdr3_length: 17
cdr3_nt: TGTGCCAGCTCACCTCTAGGAGTTGCGTCGACTAATGAAAAACTGTTTTTT
cdr3_aa: CASSPLGVASTNEKLFF

d_call: NA
v_call: TRBV4-1
clone_size: NA
j_call: TRBJ2-5
cdr3_length: 17
cdr3_nt: TGCGCCAGCAGCCAGTCGCCAGGACTACCGACGCAAGAGACCCAGTACTTC
cdr3_aa: CASSQSPGLPTQETQYF

d_call: NA
v_call: TRBV13
clone_size: NA
j_call: TRBJ2-7
cdr3_length: 15
cdr3_nt: TGTGCCAGCAGCACTCGGGGATCCCAGGGGTACGAGCAGTACTTC
cdr3_aa: CASSTRGSQGYEQYF

d_call: NA
v_call: TRBV15
clone_size: NA
j_call: TRBJ1-2
cdr3_length: 14
cdr3_nt: TGTGCCACCAGCAGAGGGGGGGTCTTTTATGGCTACACCTTC
cdr3_aa: CATSRGGVFYGYTF

d_call: TRBD2
v_call: TRBV7-8
clone_size: NA
j_call: TRBJ2-1
cdr3_length: 16
cdr3_nt: TGTGCCAGCAGCTTAGTTTCGGCGGGGGCCTACAATGAGCAGTTCTTC
cdr3_aa: CASSLVSAGAYNEQFF

d_call: NA
v_call: TRBV24-1
clone_size: NA
j_call: TRBJ1-2
cdr3_length: 12
cdr3_nt: TGTGCCACCAGTGACAGGGACTTTGGCTACACCTTC
cdr3_aa: CATSDRDFGYTF

d_call: NA
v_call: TRBV18
clone_size: NA
j_call: TRBJ1-2
cdr3_length: 15
cdr3_nt: TGTGCCAGCTCACTGGGAGACCGAACTAACTATGGCTACACCTTC
cdr3_aa: CASSLGDRTNYGYTF

d_call: NA
v_call: TRBV28
clone_size: NA
j_call: TRBJ1-2
cdr3_length: 13
cdr3_nt: TGTGCCAGCAGTGCCCCGGGCTCGGGAGGCTACACCTTC
cdr3_aa: CASSAPGSGGYTF

d_call: NA
v_call: TRBV9
clone_size: once
j_call: TRBJ2-5
cdr3_length: 16
cdr3_nt: TGTGCCAGCAGCGTAGTACCGGGGACAAGACAAGAGACCCAGTACTTC
cdr3_aa: CASSVVPGTRQETQYF

d_call: NA
v_call: TRBV4-1
clone_size: NA
j_call: TRBJ1-2
cdr3_length: 15
cdr3_nt: TGCGCCAGCAGCCAATCGACCGGGACTGAATATGGCTACACCTTC
cdr3_aa: CASSQSTGTEYGYTF

d_call: TRBD1
v_call: TRBV9
clone_size: NA
j_call: TRBJ1-6
cdr3_length: 14
cdr3_nt: TGTGCCAGCAGCGTAGGACAGGGGGCTTCACCCCTCCACTTT
cdr3_aa: CASSVGQGASPLHF

d_call: NA
v_call: TRBV11-2
clone_size: NA
j_call: TRBJ2-3
cdr3_length: 13
cdr3_nt: TGTGCCTCTCCCAACTCCGGGGCAGATACGCAGTATTTT
cdr3_aa: CASPNSGADTQYF

d_call: TRBD1
v_call: TRBV14
clone_size: NA
j_call: TRBJ1-6
cdr3_length: 15
cdr3_nt: TGTGCCAGCAGCCAAGGCGGGACAGGGGGATCACCCCTCCACTTT
cdr3_aa: CASSQGGTGGSPLHF

d_call: NA
v_call: TRBV9
clone_size: NA
j_call: TRBJ1-3
cdr3_length: 16
cdr3_nt: TGTGCCAGCAGCGTAGCTCGTGGACAGTCTGGAAACACCATATATTTT
cdr3_aa: CASSVARGQSGNTIYF

d_call: TRBD2
v_call: TRBV5-4
clone_size: once
j_call: TRBJ2-5
cdr3_length: 14
cdr3_nt: TGTGCCAGCAGCTCCGGGACTAACCAAGAGACCCAGTACTTC
cdr3_aa: CASSSGTNQETQYF

d_call: TRBD1
v_call: TRBV15
clone_size: NA
j_call: TRBJ2-1
cdr3_length: 16
cdr3_nt: TGTGCCACCAGCAGGGCAGCAGGGGGCTCCTACAATGAGCAGTTCTTC
cdr3_aa: CATSRAAGGSYNEQFF

d_call: NA
v_call: TRBV9
clone_size: few
j_call: TRBJ2-2
cdr3_length: 14
cdr3_nt: TGTGCCAGCAGCGTAGACACCACCGGGGGGGAGCTGTTTTTT
cdr3_aa: CASSVDTTGGELFF

d_call: TRBD1
v_call: TRBV11-2
clone_size: NA
j_call: TRBJ2-1
cdr3_length: 15
cdr3_nt: TGTGCCAGCAGCTTATCCGGGACAGCTAACAATGAGCAGTTCTTC
cdr3_aa: CASSLSGTANNEQFF

d_call: NA
v_call: TRBV6-2/TRBV6-3
clone_size: NA
j_call: TRBJ2-1
cdr3_length: 13
cdr3_nt: TGTGCCAGCAGTTACTCTCGGGACAATGAGCAGTTCTTC
cdr3_aa: CASSYSRDNEQFF

d_call: NA
v_call: TRBV5-1
clone_size: NA
j_call: TRBJ1-4
cdr3_length: 16
cdr3_nt: TGCGCCAGCAGCTTGGATTGGGGAGCAACTAATGAAAAACTGTTTTTT
cdr3_aa: CASSLDWGATNEKLFF

d_call: NA
v_call: TRBV21-1
clone_size: NA
j_call: TRBJ2-2
cdr3_length: 16
cdr3_nt: TGTGCCATCGACCCCAAGCGGGAGGCTGACACCGGGGAGCTGTTTTTT
cdr3_aa: CAIDPKREADTGELFF

d_call: NA
v_call: TRBV7-8
clone_size: NA
j_call: TRBJ2-6
cdr3_length: 16
cdr3_nt: TGTGCCAGCAGGGTGGTCCCGGGGTCTGGGGCCAACGTCCTGACTTTC
cdr3_aa: CASRVVPGSGANVLTF

d_call: TRBD2
v_call: TRBV9
clone_size: NA
j_call: TRBJ2-2
cdr3_length: 16
cdr3_nt: TGTGCCAGCAGCGTAGACGCGGGGGCGAACACCGGGGAGCTGTTTTTT
cdr3_aa: CASSVDAGANTGELFF

d_call: TRBD1
v_call: TRBV14
clone_size: NA
j_call: TRBJ2-2
cdr3_length: 16
cdr3_nt: TGTGCCAGCAGCCAAGAGGGGACAGCCAACACCGGGGAGCTGTTTTTT
cdr3_aa: CASSQEGTANTGELFF

d_call: NA
v_call: TRBV27
clone_size: NA
j_call: TRBJ2-3
cdr3_length: 18
cdr3_nt: TGTGCCAGCAGTTTCTTTTCTCCCATCCCGGTAAGCCTAGATACGCAGTATTTT
cdr3_aa: CASSFFSPIPVSLDTQYF

d_call: NA
v_call: TRBV4-1
clone_size: NA
j_call: TRBJ1-1
cdr3_length: 14
cdr3_nt: TGCGCCAGCAGCCAATCGATGGAGTACACTGAAGCTTTCTTT
cdr3_aa: CASSQSMEYTEAFF

d_call: TRBD1
v_call: TRBV5-1
clone_size: once
j_call: TRBJ2-3
cdr3_length: 13
cdr3_nt: TGCGCCAGCCGGACAGGGGACCGGGATACGCAGTATTTT
cdr3_aa: CASRTGDRDTQYF

d_call: NA
v_call: TRBV18
clone_size: NA
j_call: TRBJ1-1
cdr3_length: 12
cdr3_nt: TGTGCCAGCTCACCCCGTGAGGGTGAGGCTTTCTTT
cdr3_aa: CASSPREGEAFF

d_call: TRBD1
v_call: TRBV27
clone_size: once
j_call: TRBJ2-6
cdr3_length: 17
cdr3_nt: TGTGCCAGCAGTTTCCAGGGGGCTCTGGCTGGGGCCAACGTCCTGACTTTC
cdr3_aa: CASSFQGALAGANVLTF

d_call: NA
v_call: TRBV7-9
clone_size: NA
j_call: TRBJ1-4
cdr3_length: 13
cdr3_nt: TGTGCCAGCAGCTTCGGAGGTGAAGGAAAACTGTTTTTT
cdr3_aa: CASSFGGEGKLFF

d_call: NA
v_call: TRBV5-1
clone_size: NA
j_call: TRBJ2-7
cdr3_length: 15
cdr3_nt: TGCGCCAGCAGCTCCGTAAACCAGGGATATAACGAGCAGTACTTC
cdr3_aa: CASSSVNQGYNEQYF

d_call: NA
v_call: TRBV9
clone_size: NA
j_call: TRBJ2-7
cdr3_length: 11
cdr3_nt: TGTGCCAGCAGCGTAGCTAGAGAGCAGTACTTC
cdr3_aa: CASSVAREQYF

d_call: TRBD1
v_call: TRBV5-1
clone_size: NA
j_call: TRBJ2-5
cdr3_length: 14
cdr3_nt: TGCGCCAGCAGCTCACAGGGGTGGCAAGAGACCCAGTACTTC
cdr3_aa: CASSSQGWQETQYF

d_call: TRBD2
v_call: TRBV10-3
clone_size: NA
j_call: TRBJ2-7
cdr3_length: 15
cdr3_nt: TGTGCCATCAGTGAGCGTTTGCGGGGGGGTAGTGAGCAGTACTTC
cdr3_aa: CAISERLRGGSEQYF

d_call: TRBD1
v_call: TRBV30
clone_size: once
j_call: TRBJ1-4
cdr3_length: 15
cdr3_nt: TGTGCCTTCGACGGGACAGGGGGCTTTAATGAAAAACTGTTTTTT
cdr3_aa: CAFDGTGGFNEKLFF

d_call: TRBD1
v_call: TRBV19
clone_size: NA
j_call: TRBJ1-1
cdr3_length: 14
cdr3_nt: TGTGCCAGTAGACCCGGGACAGGAACCACTGAAGCTTTCTTT
cdr3_aa: CASRPGTGTTEAFF

d_call: NA
v_call: TRBV13
clone_size: NA
j_call: TRBJ2-7
cdr3_length: 16
cdr3_nt: TGTGCCAGCAGCTTAGGCGGGGTCCGGTACTCCTACGAGCAGTACTTC
cdr3_aa: CASSLGGVRYSYEQYF

d_call: TRBD2
v_call: TRBV4-2
clone_size: NA
j_call: TRBJ2-5
cdr3_length: 16
cdr3_nt: TGTGCCAGCAGCCAAGAGAGCGGGGGGGCGGTAGAGACCCAGTACTTC
cdr3_aa: CASSQESGGAVETQYF

d_call: NA
v_call: TRBV30
clone_size: NA
j_call: TRBJ1-1
cdr3_length: 13
cdr3_nt: TGTGCCTGGAGTGGGTACGGGGTCCCTGAAGCTTTCTTT
cdr3_aa: CAWSGYGVPEAFF

d_call: TRBD1
v_call: TRBV19
clone_size: NA
j_call: TRBJ1-5
cdr3_length: 18
cdr3_nt: TGTGCCAGTAGGCGCCGACGACAGGGGTTGAGTAACAATCAGCCCCAGCATTTT
cdr3_aa: CASRRRRQGLSNNQPQHF

d_call: TRBD1
v_call: TRBV24-1
clone_size: NA
j_call: TRBJ1-4
cdr3_length: 12
cdr3_nt: TGTGCCACGAGTGGGACAGCCGAAAAACTGTTTTTT
cdr3_aa: CATSGTAEKLFF

d_call: NA
v_call: TRBV5-1
clone_size: NA
j_call: TRBJ2-3
cdr3_length: 14
cdr3_nt: TGCGCCAGCAGCCAAGGACAGAGCACAGATACGCAGTATTTT
cdr3_aa: CASSQGQSTDTQYF

d_call: TRBD1
v_call: TRBV24-1
clone_size: NA
j_call: TRBJ2-2
cdr3_length: 17
cdr3_nt: TGTGCCACCAGTGATTTGGGACAGGGTCCGAACACCGGGGAGCTGTTTTTT
cdr3_aa: CATSDLGQGPNTGELFF

d_call: NA
v_call: TRBV7-3
clone_size: NA
j_call: TRBJ1-3
cdr3_length: 15
cdr3_nt: TGTGCCAGCAGCGAACGCCCGGGAATCGGAAACACCATATATTTT
cdr3_aa: CASSERPGIGNTIYF

d_call: NA
v_call: TRBV7-8
clone_size: few
j_call: TRBJ1-1
cdr3_length: 17
cdr3_nt: TGTGCCAGCAGCGGAAATCGGAACCGTTTGGGGGGGACTGAAGCTTTCTTT
cdr3_aa: CASSGNRNRLGGTEAFF

d_call: TRBD1
v_call: TRBV27
clone_size: NA
j_call: TRBJ2-7
cdr3_length: 15
cdr3_nt: TGTGCCAGCAGTTTTGATGGACAGGGGACCTACGAGCAGTACTTC
cdr3_aa: CASSFDGQGTYEQYF

d_call: NA
v_call: TRBV4-3
clone_size: NA
j_call: TRBJ2-3
cdr3_length: 19
cdr3_nt: TGCGCCAGCAGCCAAGCCTTCGGGTGGAGGGGGCTGGAGTCAGATACGCAGTATTTT
cdr3_aa: CASSQAFGWRGLESDTQYF

d_call: NA
v_call: TRBV28
clone_size: NA
j_call: TRBJ2-2
cdr3_length: 15
cdr3_nt: TGTGCCAGCAGTTTAAGGGGGTTGAGAGCCGGGGAGCTGTTTTTT
cdr3_aa: CASSLRGLRAGELFF

d_call: TRBD2
v_call: TRBV10-3
clone_size: NA
j_call: TRBJ2-1
cdr3_length: 17
cdr3_nt: TGTGCCATCAGTGAGTTAGGTGGACTAGCGGGAGACAATGAGCAGTTCTTC
cdr3_aa: CAISELGGLAGDNEQFF

d_call: TRBD1
v_call: TRBV3-1/TRBV3-2
clone_size: NA
j_call: TRBJ2-6
cdr3_length: 17
cdr3_nt: TGTGCCAGCAGCCAAGGTCTGGGACAGGGGAGGGCAAGGGTCCTGACTTTC
cdr3_aa: CASSQGLGQGRARVLTF

d_call: NA
v_call: TRBV27
clone_size: NA
j_call: TRBJ2-1
cdr3_length: 12
cdr3_nt: TGTGCCAGCAGTTTTGGGAGCGATGAGCAGTTCTTC
cdr3_aa: CASSFGSDEQFF

d_call: TRBD1
v_call: TRBV11-3
clone_size: NA
j_call: TRBJ1-1
cdr3_length: 14
cdr3_nt: TGTGCCAGCAGCCGGGACAGGGGGAACACTGAAGCTTTCTTT
cdr3_aa: CASSRDRGNTEAFF

d_call: TRBD2
v_call: TRBV6-5
clone_size: NA
j_call: TRBJ2-1
cdr3_length: 14
cdr3_nt: TGTGCCAGCAGTTTAGCACTAGCGATGGGTGAGCAGTTCTTC
cdr3_aa: CASSLALAMGEQFF

d_call: TRBD1
v_call: TRBV4-2
clone_size: NA
j_call: TRBJ2-7
cdr3_length: 16
cdr3_nt: TGTGCCAGCAGCCAAGAAAGAGGGACAGGGGGCGAAGAGCAGTACTTC
cdr3_aa: CASSQERGTGGEEQYF